This is a list of T cell receptor beta chains from one sample in a study of neurological immune-mediated disorders. TCRdb analysed the 5' RACE reads with MiXCR anew, one entry per CDR3 protein. Of some 66,000 distinct CDR3 sequences in the sample, about 3.4% were seen once. The sample was PBMCs. The receptors come from a middle-aged man with multiple sclerosis. CDR3s include the opening cysteine and the closing phenylalanine or tryptophan. D genes are given only for firm matches. The size field is filled for only some rows; it gives once, few, many or a size class.

j_call | d_call | clone_size | v_call | cdr3_nt | cdr3_aa
TRBJ2-5 | TRBD2 | many | TRBV7-9 | TGTGCCAGCAGCCAGGGCGTACTAGCGGGAGCGGGACAGACCCAGTACTTC | CASSQGVLAGAGQTQYF
TRBJ2-4 | TRBD1 | many | TRBV7-9 | TGTGCCAGCAGCTGGGGGACAGGAAACATTCAGTACTTC | CASSWGTGNIQYF
TRBJ1-5 | - | - | TRBV12-3/TRBV12-4 | TGTGCCAGCAGTTTTTTGGGTCCCAATCAGCCCCAGCATTTT | CASSFLGPNQPQHF
TRBJ2-1 | - | many | TRBV5-1 | TGCGCCAGCAGCTTGGGGACTCCATACAATGAGCAGTTCTTC | CASSLGTPYNEQFF
TRBJ2-5 | TRBD2 | many | TRBV7-6 | TGTGCCAGCAGCTTAGCGCGCGTGACTAGCGAGGAGACCCAGTACTTC | CASSLARVTSEETQYF
TRBJ1-1 | - | many | TRBV6-5 | TGTGCCAGCAGCCCCCGGGATAGGGGTGCTTTCTTT | CASSPRDRGAFF
TRBJ2-7 | - | many | TRBV10-3 | TGTGCCACCTGGGACGTCTCCTACGAGCAGTACTTC | CATWDVSYEQYF
TRBJ2-7 | - | many | TRBV10-2 | TGCGCCAGCAGAGTCGGTCCGTCCTACGAGCAGTACTTC | CASRVGPSYEQYF
TRBJ2-1 | - | many | TRBV20-1 | TGCAGTGCTAGAGAGTTACCAAATGAGCAGTTCTTC | CSARELPNEQFF
TRBJ2-2 | - | many | TRBV3-1 | TGTGCCAGCAGCCTCCAGGCGACCGGGGAGCTGTTTTTT | CASSLQATGELFF
TRBJ1-1 | - | many | TRBV25-1 | TGTGCCAGCAGTGGGGACATTTCTGAAGCTTTCTTT | CASSGDISEAFF
TRBJ2-7 | TRBD1 | many | TRBV25-1 | TGTGCCAGCAGTGAATGGGACAGGGGCCACGAGCAGTACTTC | CASSEWDRGHEQYF
TRBJ1-4 | - | few | TRBV3-1 | TGTGCCAGCAGCCATGGGGGGAAACTGTTTTTT | CASSHGGKLFF
TRBJ2-7 | TRBD2 | many | TRBV27 | TGTGCCAGCAGTTTAAGTCTAGCGGGGGTCCGGGAGCAGTACTTC | CASSLSLAGVREQYF
TRBJ2-7 | - | many | TRBV15 | TGTGCCACCAGCAGCTATCCCGGAGGGGAGCAGTACTTC | CATSSYPGGEQYF
TRBJ2-7 | - | many | TRBV20-1 | TGCAGTGCTAGATTTCGCGACAGTCCCTACGAGCAGTACTTC | CSARFRDSPYEQYF
TRBJ2-5 | - | many | TRBV7-8 | TGTGCCAGCAGCTTAAGGCCTCGAGGGGTCGGGCAGACCCAGTACTTC | CASSLRPRGVGQTQYF
TRBJ1-5 | - | - | TRBV5-1 | TGCGCCAGCAGCGTAGACAGTTTCAATAAGACCCAGAATTTT | CASSVDSFNKTQNF
TRBJ1-2 | - | many | TRBV7-2 | TGTGCCAGCAGCCCCCCGGGGACCTATGGCTACACCTTC | CASSPPGTYGYTF
TRBJ1-5 | - | many | TRBV5-1 | TGCGCCAGCAGCTTGGACACCATGCTCGGACAGCCCCAGCATTTT | CASSLDTMLGQPQHF
TRBJ1-2 | - | - | TRBV20-1 | TGCAGTGCGGTGGGACATGGCGGGAAGGGCTACACCTTC | CSAVGHGGKGYTF
TRBJ2-5 | - | many | TRBV5-1 | TGCGCCAGCAGAAGGGCAGACCAAGAGACCCAGTACTTC | CASRRADQETQYF
TRBJ2-7 | TRBD2 | many | TRBV18 | TGTGCCAGCTCACCACGGACTAGCGGGGGATACTACGAGCAGTACTTC | CASSPRTSGGYYEQYF
TRBJ2-3 | - | many | TRBV24-1 | TGTGCCACCAGCGGACAGCCCACAGATACGCAGTATTTT | CATSGQPTDTQYF
TRBJ2-7 | - | many | TRBV29-1 | TGCAGCGTCGTAGGGACCTCCGAGCAGTACTTC | CSVVGTSEQYF
TRBJ2-1 | TRBD2 | many | TRBV12-3/TRBV12-4 | TGTGCCAGCAGCCCAGCCCTCGGGGGGGCCTACAATGAGCAGTTCTTC | CASSPALGGAYNEQFF
TRBJ2-7 | - | many | TRBV5-6 | TGTGCCAGCAGCCTAGGGGGGGACGAGCAGTACTTC | CASSLGGDEQYF
TRBJ2-7 | - | many | TRBV6-5 | TGTGCCAGCAGTTACTCCCTGGGGAGCTACGAGCAGTACTTC | CASSYSLGSYEQYF
TRBJ1-4 | - | many | TRBV20-1 | TGCAGTGCTAGAGATCGGCGGCTTGATGAAAAACTGTTTTTT | CSARDRRLDEKLFF
TRBJ1-2 | TRBD1 | few | TRBV18 | TGTGCCAGCTCACCAGAGCTCACAGGGGTGGCCTATGGCTACACCTTC | CASSPELTGVAYGYTF
TRBJ1-6 | - | many | TRBV5-1 | TGCGCCAGCAGCTTGGGAGGGTCCAACAATTCACCCCTCCACTTT | CASSLGGSNNSPLHF
TRBJ2-3 | - | many | TRBV6-5 | TGTGCCAGCAGTTATAAGGGCCCCACAGATACGCAGTATTTT | CASSYKGPTDTQYF
TRBJ1-3 | - | many | TRBV5-1 | TGCGCCAGCAGCTCAGGGATTCCAGACACCATATATTTT | CASSSGIPDTIYF
TRBJ2-2 | - | medium-sized | TRBV20-1 | TGCAGTGCGGCAGGGATTACCGGGGAGCTGTTTTTT | CSAAGITGELFF
TRBJ1-1 | TRBD1 | many | TRBV5-1 | TGCGCCAGCAGCTGGGACGGGACAGCCAACACTGAAGCTTTCTTT | CASSWDGTANTEAFF
TRBJ2-5 | - | many | TRBV5-1 | TGCGCCAGCAGCTGGGAAGGAGCTGGGGAGACCCAGTACTTC | CASSWEGAGETQYF
TRBJ2-7 | - | many | TRBV7-9 | TGTGCCAGCAGCTTAGATCAGGGTTTCGGGGAGCAGTACTTC | CASSLDQGFGEQYF
TRBJ1-1 | - | many | TRBV5-1 | TGCGCCAGCAGCCTGGGACGGGAGGTCATGAACACTGAAGCTTTCTTT | CASSLGREVMNTEAFF
TRBJ2-7 | - | - | TRBV30 | TGTGCCTGGAGTCCAGGGTACGAGCAGTACTTC | CAWSPGYEQYF
TRBJ2-3 | - | many | TRBV12-3/TRBV12-4 | TGTGCCAGCAGGGGGGCAGATACGCAGTATTTT | CASRGADTQYF
TRBJ2-5 | TRBD1 | many | TRBV5-1 | TGCGCCAGCAGCTTGGGAGGGGGCCCCGTCAGAGAGACCCAGTACTTC | CASSLGGGPVRETQYF
TRBJ2-2 | TRBD2 | many | TRBV20-1 | TGCAGTGCCGCGGGGGGCACCGGGGAGCTGTTTTTT | CSAAGGTGELFF
TRBJ1-1 | - | few | TRBV20-1 | TGCAGTGCTAGAGATGGCAAGATGAACACTGAAGCTTTCTTT | CSARDGKMNTEAFF
TRBJ1-1 | - | many | TRBV12-3/TRBV12-4 | TGTGCCAGCAGTTTTTCAGGGGCCACTGAAGCTTTCTTT | CASSFSGATEAFF
TRBJ2-2 | - | many | TRBV7-9 | TGTGCCAGCAGCCCCCTTGGGGGATTTGATACCGGGGAGCTGTTTTTT | CASSPLGGFDTGELFF
TRBJ2-1 | TRBD2 | many | TRBV12-3/TRBV12-4 | TGTGCCAGCAGCCAAATACCGGGACTAGCGGGATACAATGAGCAGTTCTTC | CASSQIPGLAGYNEQFF
TRBJ1-5 | - | many | TRBV10-3 | TGTGCCATCAGTGAGTTGGGCCTGGGCAATCAGCCCCAGCATTTT | CAISELGLGNQPQHF
TRBJ1-3 | - | many | TRBV5-1 | TGCGCCAGCAGCTTGGACCAGGGAATGGGAAACACCATATATTTT | CASSLDQGMGNTIYF
TRBJ2-7 | - | many | TRBV3-1 | TGTGCCAGCAGCCCTAGTCGAGGGTTGGAGCAGTACTTC | CASSPSRGLEQYF
TRBJ2-1 | TRBD2 | many | TRBV5-1 | TGCGCCAGCAGCGGAACTAGCGGGAGCTATGAGCAGTTCTTC | CASSGTSGSYEQFF
TRBJ2-7 | - | many | TRBV7-9 | TGTGCCAGCAGCTTAGCGCCCGGTAGAACCTACGAGCAGTACTTC | CASSLAPGRTYEQYF
TRBJ2-1 | - | many | TRBV7-2 | TGTGCCAGCAGCTTAGACCCCTTATACAATGAGCAGTTCTTC | CASSLDPLYNEQFF
TRBJ1-5 | - | few | TRBV21-1 | TGTGCCAGCAGTACTAGCAATAAGACCCAGAATTTT | CASSTSNKTQNF
TRBJ2-2 | TRBD1 | many | TRBV10-3 | TGTGCCATCAGTGACAGGGGGCGGGGATCCGGGGAGCTGTTTTTT | CAISDRGRGSGELFF
TRBJ2-1 | - | many | TRBV5-1 | TGCGCCAGCAGCCGGAGGGGGGAGGGCTCCTACAATGAGCAGTTCTTC | CASSRRGEGSYNEQFF
TRBJ2-7 | - | many | TRBV3-1 | TGTGCCAGCAGCTCACTCCTGGGACGGACCTACGAGCAGTACTTC | CASSSLLGRTYEQYF
TRBJ1-5 | TRBD1 | many | TRBV5-1 | TGCGCCAGCAGCTTGGGAGGGGGCGCGAATCAGCCCCAGCATTTT | CASSLGGGANQPQHF
TRBJ2-2 | TRBD1 | many | TRBV20-1 | TGCAGTGCTAGAGATTTCAGGGGGCCGAACACCGGGGAGCTGTTTTTT | CSARDFRGPNTGELFF
TRBJ2-7 | TRBD2 | many | TRBV5-1 | TGCGCCAGCAGCTTTAGGACTAGCGGGAGGGCGTCCTACGAGCAGTACTTC | CASSFRTSGRASYEQYF